This T cell receptor beta chain was obtained from a study of cytomegalovirus exposure and HLA in healthy donors. V lost 4 bases and J lost 5, with 9 bases in between. Germline V gives CDR1 KGHSH, CDR2 LQKENI. This CDR3 region has 12 residues. About this clone: Its antigen is still unknown.

Study-wide results and caveats: It has been reported that TCR beta sequences accurately predicted the HLA-A and HLA-B alleles of most subjects.

The PCR contained 60 Vbeta and 13 Jbeta primers. Repertoires were generated with immunoSEQ multiplex PCR, while TCRdb's copy carries only in-frame clones and drops some. This table lists 150,000 to 200,000 clones. Sequenced sample: PBMCs. The TCR was taken from a man aged 25-40 years in good health and CMV-seronegative. V and J are TRBV18 and TRBJ2-7, with D possibly matching TRBD2 (5 bases). CDR3 in amino acids: CASSRESDEQYF. The DNA of the CDR3 is TGTGCCAGCTCACGGGAGTCCGACGAGCAGTACTTC.